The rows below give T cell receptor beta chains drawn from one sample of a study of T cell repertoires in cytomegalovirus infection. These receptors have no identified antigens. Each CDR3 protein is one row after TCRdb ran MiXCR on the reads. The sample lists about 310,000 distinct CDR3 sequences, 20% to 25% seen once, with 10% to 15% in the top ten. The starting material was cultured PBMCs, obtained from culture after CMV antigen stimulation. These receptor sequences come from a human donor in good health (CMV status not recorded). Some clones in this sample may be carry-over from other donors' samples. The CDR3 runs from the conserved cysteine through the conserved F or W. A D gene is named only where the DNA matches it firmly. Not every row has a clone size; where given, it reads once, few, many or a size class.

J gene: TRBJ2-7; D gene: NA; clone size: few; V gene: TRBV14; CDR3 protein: CASSQGWGSKTYEQYF; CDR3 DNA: TGTGCCAGCAGCCAAGGTTGGGGATCCAAGACTTACGAGCAGTACTTC
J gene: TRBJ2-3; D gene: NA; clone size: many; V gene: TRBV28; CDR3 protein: CASTTGALPDTQYF; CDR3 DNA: TGTGCCAGCACCACGGGTGCCCTTCCAGATACGCAGTATTTT
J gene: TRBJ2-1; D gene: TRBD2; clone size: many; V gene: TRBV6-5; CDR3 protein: CASSYETSGRYEQFF; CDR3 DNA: TGTGCCAGCAGTTACGAGACTAGCGGGAGGTATGAGCAGTTCTTC
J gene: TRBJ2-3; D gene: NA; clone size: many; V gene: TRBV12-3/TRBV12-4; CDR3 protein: CASSVQGASGDTQYF; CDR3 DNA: TGTGCCAGCAGTGTTCAAGGGGCTTCGGGAGATACGCAGTATTTT
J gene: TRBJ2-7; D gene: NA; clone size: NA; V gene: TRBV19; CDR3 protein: CASSERRGYEQYF; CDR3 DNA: TGTGCCAGTAGTGAACGACGGGGCTACGAGCAGTACTTC
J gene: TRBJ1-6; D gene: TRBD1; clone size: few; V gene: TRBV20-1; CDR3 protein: CSARDLRGQGSNSPLHF; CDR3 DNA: TGCAGTGCTAGAGATCTTCGGGGACAGGGGTCGAATTCACCCCTCCACTTT
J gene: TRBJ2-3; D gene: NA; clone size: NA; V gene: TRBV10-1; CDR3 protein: CASSVGDTQYF; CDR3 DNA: TGCGCCAGCAGTGTTGGAGATACGCAGTATTTT
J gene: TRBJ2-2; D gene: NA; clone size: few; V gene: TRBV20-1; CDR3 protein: CSARPGGRDTGELFF; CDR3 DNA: TGCAGTGCGAGACCCGGGGGGCGGGACACCGGGGAGCTGTTTTTT
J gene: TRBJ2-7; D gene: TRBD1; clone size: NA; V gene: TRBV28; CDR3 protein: CASSRGQGDEQYF; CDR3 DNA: TGTGCCAGCAGCCGTGGACAGGGGGACGAGCAGTACTTC
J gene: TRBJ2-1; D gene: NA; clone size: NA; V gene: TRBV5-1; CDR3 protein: CASSLEATGAYNEQFF; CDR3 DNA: TGCGCCAGCAGCTTGGAGGCGACCGGAGCGTACAATGAGCAGTTCTTC
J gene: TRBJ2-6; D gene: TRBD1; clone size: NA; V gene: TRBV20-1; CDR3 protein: CSARTGGSSGANVLTF; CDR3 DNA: TGCAGTGCTAGGACAGGGGGGAGTTCTGGGGCCAACGTCCTGACTTTC
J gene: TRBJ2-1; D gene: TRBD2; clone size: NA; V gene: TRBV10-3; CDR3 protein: CAISARSGSNNEQFF; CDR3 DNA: TGTGCCATCAGTGCCCGGAGCGGGAGCAACAATGAGCAGTTCTTC
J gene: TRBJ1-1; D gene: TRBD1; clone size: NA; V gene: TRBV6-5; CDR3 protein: CASSKTGARNTEAFF; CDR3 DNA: TGTGCCAGCAGTAAGACAGGGGCGAGGAACACTGAAGCTTTCTTT
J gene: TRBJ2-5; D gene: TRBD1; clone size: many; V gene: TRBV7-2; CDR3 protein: CASSIDRGMETQYF; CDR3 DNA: TGTGCCAGCAGCATAGACAGGGGGATGGAGACCCAGTACTTC
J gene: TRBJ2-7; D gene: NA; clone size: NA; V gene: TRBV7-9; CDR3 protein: CASSLGPAGEQYF; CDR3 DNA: TGTGCCAGCAGCCTAGGTCCCGCGGGCGAGCAGTACTTC
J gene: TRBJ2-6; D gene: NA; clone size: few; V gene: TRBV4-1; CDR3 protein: CASRQTSGANVLTF; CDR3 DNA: TGCGCCAGCAGGCAGACCTCTGGGGCCAACGTCCTGACTTTC
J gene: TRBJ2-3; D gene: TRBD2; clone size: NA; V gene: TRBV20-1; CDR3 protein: CSARASGAGDTQYF; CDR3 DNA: TGCAGTGCTAGGGCTAGCGGAGCGGGAGATACGCAGTATTTT
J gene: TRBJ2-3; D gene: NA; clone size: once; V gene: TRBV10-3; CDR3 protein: CAIRDLAKSTDTQYF; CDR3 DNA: TGTGCCATCAGGGACCTAGCGAAAAGCACAGATACGCAGTATTTT
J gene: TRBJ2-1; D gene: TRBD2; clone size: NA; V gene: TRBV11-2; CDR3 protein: CASSLYASGTGNEQFF; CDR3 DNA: TGTGCCAGCAGCTTATACGCCAGCGGGACCGGGAATGAGCAGTTCTTC
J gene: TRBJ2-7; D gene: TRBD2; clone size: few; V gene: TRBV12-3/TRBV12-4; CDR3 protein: CASSVAGGALREQYF; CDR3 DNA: TGTGCCAGCAGTGTAGCGGGAGGGGCTTTGCGCGAGCAGTACTTC
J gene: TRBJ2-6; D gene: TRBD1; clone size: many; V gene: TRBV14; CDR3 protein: CASSLRQGIPSGANVLTF; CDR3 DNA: TGTGCCAGCAGCCTTAGACAGGGAATTCCATCTGGGGCCAACGTCCTGACTTTC
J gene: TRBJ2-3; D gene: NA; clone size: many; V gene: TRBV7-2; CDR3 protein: CASSAGTLRADTQYF; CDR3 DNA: TGTGCCAGCAGCGCCGGGACCCTCAGGGCAGATACGCAGTATTTT
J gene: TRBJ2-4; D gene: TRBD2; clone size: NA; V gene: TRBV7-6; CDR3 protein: CASSPLAGGHIQYF; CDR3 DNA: TGTGCCAGCAGCCCTCTAGCGGGAGGACACATTCAGTACTTC
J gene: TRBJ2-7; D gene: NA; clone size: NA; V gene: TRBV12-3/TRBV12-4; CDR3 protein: CASTFSRGEQYF; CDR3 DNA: TGTGCCAGCACCTTCTCCAGGGGCGAGCAGTACTTC
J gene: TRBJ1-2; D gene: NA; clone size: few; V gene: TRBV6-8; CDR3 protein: CASSRQQPNYGYTF; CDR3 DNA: TGTGCCAGCAGTAGACAACAGCCTAACTATGGCTACACCTTC
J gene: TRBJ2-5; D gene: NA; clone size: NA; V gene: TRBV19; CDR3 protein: CASSTGGTGSQYF; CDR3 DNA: TGTGCCAGTAGTACAGGGGGGACGGGGTCCCAGTACTTC
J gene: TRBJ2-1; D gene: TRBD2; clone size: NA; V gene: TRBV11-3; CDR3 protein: CASSLPAGGDEQFF; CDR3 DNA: TGTGCCAGCAGCTTACCAGCGGGAGGGGATGAGCAGTTCTTC
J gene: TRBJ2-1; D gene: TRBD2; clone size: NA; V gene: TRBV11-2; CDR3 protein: CASSSGLADLYNEQFF; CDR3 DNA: TGTGCCAGCAGCTCCGGACTAGCGGACCTATACAATGAGCAGTTCTTC
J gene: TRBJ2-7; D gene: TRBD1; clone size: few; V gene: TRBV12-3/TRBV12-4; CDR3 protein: CASSLIMGDRSLYFEQYF; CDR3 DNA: TGTGCCAGCAGTCTCATTATGGGGGACAGGAGCCTTTACTTTGAGCAGTACTTC
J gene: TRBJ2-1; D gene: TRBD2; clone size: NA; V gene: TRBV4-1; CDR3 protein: CASSQGLTSGDYNEQFF; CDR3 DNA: TGCGCCAGCAGCCAAGGGTTGACTAGCGGGGACTACAATGAGCAGTTCTTC
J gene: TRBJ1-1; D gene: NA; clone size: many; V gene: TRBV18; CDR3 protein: CASSPYAGNTEAFF; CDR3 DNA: TGTGCCAGCTCACCCTATGCGGGGAACACTGAAGCTTTCTTT
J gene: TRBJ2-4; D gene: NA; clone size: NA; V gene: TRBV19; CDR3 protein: CASSIMDSLKNIQYF; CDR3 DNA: TGTGCCAGTAGTATTATGGACAGCCTCAAAAACATTCAGTACTTC
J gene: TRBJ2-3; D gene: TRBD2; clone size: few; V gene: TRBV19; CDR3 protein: CASKSGRAGDTQYF; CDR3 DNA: TGTGCCAGTAAGAGCGGGAGGGCTGGAGATACGCAGTATTTT
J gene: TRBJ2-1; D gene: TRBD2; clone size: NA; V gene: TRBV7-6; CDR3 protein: CASSSSSGRAAEQFF; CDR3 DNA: TGTGCCAGCAGCTCAAGTAGCGGGAGGGCCGCTGAGCAGTTCTTC
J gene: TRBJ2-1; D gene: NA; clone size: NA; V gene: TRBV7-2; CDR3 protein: CASSFTPTGPNEQFF; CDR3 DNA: TGTGCCAGCAGCTTCACACCCACAGGGCCCAATGAGCAGTTCTTC
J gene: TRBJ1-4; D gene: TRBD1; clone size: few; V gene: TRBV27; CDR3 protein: CASSQTLWGQEATNEKLFF; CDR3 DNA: TGTGCCAGCAGCCAAACCCTATGGGGACAGGAAGCAACTAATGAAAAACTGTTTTTT
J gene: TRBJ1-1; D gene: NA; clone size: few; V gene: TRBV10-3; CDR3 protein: CAIRQHGQLNTEAFF; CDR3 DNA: TGTGCCATCAGGCAACACGGACAGCTGAACACTGAAGCTTTCTTT
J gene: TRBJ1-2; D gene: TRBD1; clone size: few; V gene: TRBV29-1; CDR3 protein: CSVDGTAALSYGYTF; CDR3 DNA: TGCAGCGTTGATGGGACAGCGGCCCTCTCCTATGGCTACACCTTC
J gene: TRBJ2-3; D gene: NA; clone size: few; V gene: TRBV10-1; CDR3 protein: CASRTWARPTDTQYF; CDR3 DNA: TGCGCCAGCAGGACTTGGGCTAGACCTACAGATACGCAGTATTTT
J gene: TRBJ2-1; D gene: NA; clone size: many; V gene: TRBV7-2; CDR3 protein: CATTRGQYNEQFF; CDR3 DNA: TGTGCCACGACACGCGGACAGTACAATGAGCAGTTCTTC
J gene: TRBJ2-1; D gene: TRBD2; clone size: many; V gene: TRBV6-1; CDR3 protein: CASSLLPFQREWENNEQFF; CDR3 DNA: TGTGCCAGCAGTCTCTTACCCTTTCAGCGGGAGTGGGAAAACAATGAGCAGTTCTTC
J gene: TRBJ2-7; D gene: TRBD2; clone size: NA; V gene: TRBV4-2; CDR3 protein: CASSQGTSGSTPYEQYF; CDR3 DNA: TGTGCCAGCAGCCAAGGGACTAGCGGGAGTACTCCCTACGAGCAGTACTTC
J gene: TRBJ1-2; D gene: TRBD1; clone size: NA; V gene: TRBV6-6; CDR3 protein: CASSRGQGNYGYTF; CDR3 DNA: TGTGCCAGCAGTCGGGGACAGGGGAACTATGGCTACACCTTC
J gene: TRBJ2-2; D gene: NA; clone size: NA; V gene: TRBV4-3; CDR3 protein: CASSQETQGDGTGELFF; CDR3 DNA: TGCGCCAGCAGCCAAGAAACTCAAGGGGATGGGACCGGGGAGCTGTTTTTT
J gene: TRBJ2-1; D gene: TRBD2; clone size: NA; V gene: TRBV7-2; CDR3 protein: CASSLVRVAGWNEQFF; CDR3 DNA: TGTGCCAGCAGCTTAGTCCGGGTAGCGGGATGGAATGAGCAGTTCTTC
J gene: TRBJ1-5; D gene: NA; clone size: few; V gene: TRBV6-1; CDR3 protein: CASSEEQGQPQHF; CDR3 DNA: TGTGCCAGCAGCGAAGAACAGGGACAGCCCCAGCATTTT
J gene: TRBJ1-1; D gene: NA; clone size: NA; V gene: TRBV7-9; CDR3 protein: CASSQGVINTEAFF; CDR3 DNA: TGTGCCAGCAGCCAAGGTGTGATAAACACTGAAGCTTTCTTT
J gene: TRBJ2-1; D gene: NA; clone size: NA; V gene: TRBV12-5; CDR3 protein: CASGLVPSSRDNEQFF; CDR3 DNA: TGTGCTAGTGGTTTGGTACCCTCCAGCCGGGACAATGAGCAGTTCTTC
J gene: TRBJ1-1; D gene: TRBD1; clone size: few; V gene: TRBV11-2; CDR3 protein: CASTTRQGPMNTEAFF; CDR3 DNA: TGTGCCAGCACCACACGACAGGGCCCTATGAACACTGAAGCTTTCTTT
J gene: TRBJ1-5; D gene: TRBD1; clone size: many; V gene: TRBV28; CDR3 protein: CASCNRQGSGQPQHF; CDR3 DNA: TGTGCCAGCTGCAATCGACAGGGATCGGGACAGCCCCAGCATTTT
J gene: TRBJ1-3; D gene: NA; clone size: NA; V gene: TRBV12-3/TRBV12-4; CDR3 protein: CASSLVGEFAAGNTIYF; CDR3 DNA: TGTGCCAGCAGTTTAGTGGGGGAATTTGCTGCTGGAAACACCATATATTTT
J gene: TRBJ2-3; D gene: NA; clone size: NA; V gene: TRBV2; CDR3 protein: CASSEAGAADTQYF; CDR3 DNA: TGTGCCAGCAGTGAAGCGGGAGCGGCAGATACGCAGTATTTT